A selection of T cell receptor beta chains follows, all from one sample in a study of blood T cell repertoires in COVID-19. Method: immunoSEQ multiplex PCR; TCRdb's copy keeps in-frame clones and lacks some. This table has around 120,000 clones, about three quarters appearing once. The sample comprised peripheral blood. The receptors come from an older man with acute or convalescent COVID-19. Both conserved end residues are part of each CDR3.

v_call,j_call,cdr3_aa
TRBV10-3,TRBJ2-7,CAIRGAGGAYEQYF
TRBV5-1,TRBJ1-6,CASSPDGMYNSPLHF
TRBV18,TRBJ2-1,CASLGTSGRARPYNEQFF
TRBV6-5,TRBJ1-4,CASSTSAVRKLFF
TRBV30,TRBJ2-7,CAWSGTSGGLRQYF
TRBV11-2,TRBJ2-7,CASSLGGARHYEQYF
TRBV20-1,TRBJ1-1,CSASRGRTEAFF
TRBV7-8,TRBJ2-2,CASSFGQGTTGELFF
TRBV18,TRBJ2-1,CASSGTGGNEQFF
TRBV2,TRBJ1-1,CASSEGPAEAFF
TRBV7-8,TRBJ2-7,CASSFRQEGLDFEQYF
TRBV18,TRBJ2-2,CASSRQANTGELFF
TRBV29-1,TRBJ2-7,CSVGIKGDGEQYF
TRBV7-2,TRBJ1-1,CASSAPQGYTEAFF
TRBV3-1/TRBV3-2,TRBJ1-2,CASSQDWRGRNGYTF
TRBV5-1,TRBJ2-3,CASSPPGLGPPDTQYF
TRBV29-1,TRBJ2-2,CSVVPWNTGELFF
TRBV18,TRBJ1-5,CASSPLPPGNSNQPQHF